Listed here are 16 T cell receptor beta chains from one sample, sequenced in a study of T cells in Graves' hyperthyroidism and ophthalmopathy. Amplification targeted TCR beta CDR3 regions from RNA transcripts. During a first-round RT-PCR of the TCR CDR3, the HTBI primer set was used. MiXCR, applied by TCRdb to the multiplex PCR reads, yields one record per CDR3 protein. The table has 75,000 to 100,000 distinct CDR3 sequences, around 50% seen once. What was sequenced was blood. All receptors come from a woman between 35 and 50 years old with Graves' hyperthyroidism.

The chain couples TRBV20-1 to TRBJ1-1, with 9 bases aligning to TRBD1. V gave up 3 bases and J gave up 4 bases; unmatched junction bases: 6. This CDR3 spans 14 amino acids. The germline V gene has CDR1 DFQATT and CDR2 SNEGSKA (reference sequence). The DNA for the CDR3 is TGCAGTGCTAGGTCAGGGACAGGGTTCACTGAAGCTTTCTTT. Amino acids: CSARSGTGFTEAFF.

This clonotype was seen many times. The V and J genes are TRBV19 and TRBJ2-6, with D unresolved. This CDR3 is built from 13 residues. V lost 6 bases to trimming and J lost 13 bases, with 16 bases between them. Germline values: CDR1 LNHDA, CDR2 SQIVND (reference sequence). The CDR3 sequence is CASSHPRGFVLTF. As DNA, the CDR3 is TGTGCCAGTAGCCACCCCCGAGGATTTGTCCTGACTTTC.

This clonotype was picked up a small number of times. The chain joins TRBV5-1 to TRBJ1-1, with TRBD1 as a possible D gene (6 bases). The length of the CDR3 is 15 residues. Deletions cut 4 bases from V and 2 bases from J, with 15 bases between. Germline CDR1 reads SGHRS; CDR2 reads YFSETQ. The CDR3 sequence: CASSPPTGTNTEAFF. The CDR3 nucleotides are TGCGCCAGCAGCCCCCCCACAGGGACAAACACTGAAGCTTTCTTT.

As to this clonotype: This may come from a read error, since a much larger clone is one base off. V and J are TRBV12-3 or TRBV12-4 and TRBJ1-1, with TRBD1 matching over 9 bases. The CDR3 length is 11 residues. V shed 8 bases, J shed 11 bases, and the junction held 6 bases outside the gene matches. The CDR3 nucleotides read TGTGCCAGCGGCCGGGACAGGGTGGCTTTCTTT. As protein: CASGRDRVAFF.

In regard to this clonotype: This likely comes from a read error, as the CDR3 has no conserved phenylalanine or tryptophan at its end. The limits of the CDR3 on the DNA are not certain, so only TCRdb's listed CDR3 is given. The rearrangement joins TRBV20-1 to TRBJ1-1. The CDR3 sequence runs 13 residues, both termini included. Germline V gene lookup returns CDR1 DFQATT and CDR2 SNEGSKA (reference sequence). This chain's CDR3 is CSARAGPNTEASS.

The V gene is TRBV12-3 or TRBV12-4, the J gene TRBJ2-5; D is perhaps TRBD2 (6 bases). The CDR3 totals 15 residues. V was clipped by 5 bases and J by 3 bases, with 16 bases between them. CDR3 loop: CASSPWGGGEETQYF. The DNA for the CDR3 is TGTGCCAGCAGTCCCTGGGGTGGCGGGGAAGAGACCCAGTACTTC.

A remark on this clonotype: A read error is possible here, since a much larger clone lies one base away. This sequence joins TRBV7-9 and TRBJ2-3; 8 bases are a match to TRBD2. This CDR3 has 13 residues. Germline values: CDR1 SEHNR, CDR2 FQNEAQ (reference sequence). The DNA for the CDR3 is TGTGCCAGCACCCTCCCGGGGGGGAATACGCGGTATTTT. Amino acid sequence: CASTLPGGNTRYF.

This clonotype was seen many times. The V call is TRBV7-2, the J call TRBJ2-7, with 14 bases that match TRBD2. From germline, CDR1 is SGHTA and CDR2 FQGNSA. Unmatched junction bases numbered 4, after V lost 5 bases and J lost 7 bases. The length of the CDR3 is 14 residues. The chain's CDR3 is CASSLTSGRGEQYF. In nucleotides, the CDR3 is TGTGCCAGCAGCCTGACTAGCGGGAGGGGTGAGCAGTACTTC.

V gene TRBV7-2 combines with J gene TRBJ2-2; D unresolved. Germline CDR1 SGHTA, CDR2 FQGNSA. CDR3 length: 14 amino acids. With 11 bases removed from V and 1 base from J, the gap between germline ends came to 14 bases. CDR3: CAWRTSMNTGELFF. CDR3 in DNA: TGTGCCTGGCGGACCTCAATGAACACCGGGGAGCTGTTTTTT.

Turning to this clonotype: The CDR3 ends on some other residue instead of the conserved phenylalanine or tryptophan, so this is likely a read error. It is unclear where the CDR3 begins or ends on the DNA, so no DNA is shown, and the CDR3 is as TCRdb lists it. This chain joins TRBV9 and TRBJ2-5; the D call TRBD1 from the table was never checked on the DNA. Germline lookup yields CDR1 SGDLS and CDR2 YYNGEE. The CDR3 length equals 9 residues, ends included. This CDR3 reads CASSERIGQ.

The rearrangement uses TRBV7-2 and TRBJ1-6; D possibly corresponds to TRBD1 (5 bases). This CDR3 spans 16 amino acids. Germline loops: CDR1 SGHTA, CDR2 FQGNSA. Trimming took 6 bases from V and 9 from J, leaving 21 bases between them. The CDR3 protein is CASSYLAGRGGSPLHF. CDR3 in DNA: TGTGCCAGCAGTTACCTAGCGGGAAGGGGCGGTTCACCCCTCCACTTT.

Comment on this clonotype: Compared with germline, one end of the junction differs, possibly owing to a read error. The J gene is TRBJ2-3, the V gene TRBV9; perhaps TRBD2 as D (7 bases). CDR1 and CDR2 (germline): SGDLS, YYNGEE. The CDR3 loop spans 14 amino acids. This chain's CDR3 is CASRGEGGEDTQYF. CDR3 nucleotides: TGTGCCAGCAGAGGTGAAGGGGGGGAAGATACGCAGTACTTT.

The chain joins TRBV11-1 to TRBJ2-5; D gene ambiguous. The germline V gene encodes CDR1 SGHAT and CDR2 FQDESV (reference sequence). V lost 2 bases to trimming and J lost 5 bases, with 12 bases between them. CDR3 length: 14 residues. The DNA of the CDR3 is TGTGCCAGCAGCTTAAGCCGACGGAGTGAGACCCAGTACTTC. Translation: CASSLSRRSETQYF.

For the CDR3, the DNA is TGTGCCAGCAGCTTAACGGGGTTGGACCACCGTGGCTACACCTTC. Protein product: CASSLTGLDHRGYTF. The rearrangement links TRBV7-3 to TRBJ1-2; D is ambiguous. The CDR3 has 15 amino acids. Trimming removed 0 bases from V and 7 bases from J, with 15 bases in between. Germline CDR1 SGHTA, CDR2 FQGTGA.

This clonotype was found many times. V is TRBV6-5 and J is TRBJ2-2, with 11 nucleotides matching TRBD2. The germline CDR1 and CDR2 sequences are MNHEY and SVGAGI. V lost 6 bases and J lost 2; bases outside the gene matches: 5. This CDR3 comprises 16 residues. CDR3 DNA: TGTGCCAGCAGCCCTGGGACTAGCGGTAACACCGGGGAGCTGTTTTTT. It encodes CASSPGTSGNTGELFF.

This clonotype was detected ten times or more. At one of its ends the junction is not consistent with the germline gene, which may arise from a read error. This chain joins TRBV5-1 and TRBJ2-7; perhaps TRBD2 as D (6 bases). Germline V gene data show CDR1 as SGHRS and CDR2 as YFSETQ. The CDR3 runs to 13 residues. CDR3 bases: TGCGCCAGCAGTTTGGAGGGGCGGTACGAGCAGTACTTC. This translates into CASSLEGRYEQYF.